One and the same sample provided the 10 T cell receptor beta chains below, sequenced in a study of Ad26.COV2.S vaccination and SARS-CoV-2 variants. The method was immunoSEQ multiplex PCR; TCRdb's version includes in-frame clones alone and lacks a portion of them. Counted here are 300,000 to 400,000 clones, around 85% occurring once; the ten biggest clones make up 2.1%. Treatment meaning: roughly 18 received Ad26.COV2.S at low or high dose, single or two shots; about five received placebo; per-sample allocation not given. The study sampled participants on day 63 after the first vaccine or placebo injection. Sample: peripheral blood, taken in a trial of Ad26.COV2.S vaccine versus placebo. These receptors all come from a person aged 18-60 years who received the Ad26.COV2.S COVID-19 vaccine or a placebo.

This clone was observed a single time. The rearrangement joins TRBV5-6 to TRBJ1-1; 9 nucleotides align to TRBD1. CDR1 is SGHDT, CDR2 YYEEEE, per germline. The V segment lost 3 bases and the J segment 7 bases; nucleotides outside the gene matches: 16. The CDR3 consists of 17 residues. For the CDR3, the DNA is TGTGCCAGCAGCTGGCGGGACAGGGTGGTTCCCCTACGTGAAGCTTTCTTT. It specifies CASSWRDRVVPLREAFF.

This clone occurred many times. V is TRBV7-8 and J is TRBJ1-6; the D gene is possibly TRBD1 (5 bases). V lost 1 base and J 10 bases, leaving 23 bases between the germline ends. The CDR3 consists of 18 residues. CDR1 is SGHVS, CDR2 FQNEAQ, per germline. This CDR3 reads CASSLEGQGVRRGSPLHF. The CDR3 DNA reads as TGTGCCAGCAGCTTAGAAGGTCAGGGCGTCCGTAGGGGATCACCCCTCCACTTT.

The chain recombines TRBV28 with TRBJ1-6; D is uncertain. The germline V and J ends were trimmed by 3 bases and 0 bases, with 9 bases remaining between them. Looked up from germline, CDR1 is MDHEN and CDR2 is SYDVKM. This CDR3 is built from 16 residues. The CDR3 DNA is TGTGCCAGCAGTTTGGACCCGAGCTCCTATAATTCACCCCTCCACTTT. It yields the protein CASSLDPSSYNSPLHF.

The chain couples TRBV29-1 to TRBJ1-4; D is uncertain. CDR1 SQVTM and CDR2 ANQGSEA come from the germline V gene. Trimming shortened V by 4 bases and J by 7 bases, and 13 bases separated the two germline ends. The CDR3 loop spans 13 amino acids. Here the CDR3 reads CSVVEGWGEKLFF. Written as DNA, the CDR3 is TGCAGCGTTGTAGAGGGATGGGGTGAAAAACTGTTTTTT.

The gene calls are TRBV4-2 and TRBJ2-6; tentatively, D is TRBD1 (6 bases). Trimming took off 4 bases at V and 4 bases at J, with 20 bases between the two ends. CDR1 and CDR2 (germline): LGHNA, YNFKEQ. This CDR3 has 18 residues. The CDR3 bases are TGTGCCAGCAGCCCGGACCTACAGGGCTCGATCGGGGCCAACGTCCTGACTTTC. Amino acids: CASSPDLQGSIGANVLTF.

The sample holds a few counts of this clone. The chain uses TRBV18 and TRBJ1-2; D unclear. Germline CDR1 is KGHSH and CDR2 is LQKENI. V lost 3 bases and J lost 0, with 14 bases in between. The length of the CDR3 is 16 residues. CDR3 bases: TGTGCCAGCTCACCGCCAGGAGACCGAGCTAACTATGGCTACACCTTC. This encodes CASSPPGDRANYGYTF.

The chain combines TRBV6-5 with TRBJ1-2; 9 bases agree with TRBD1. Germline assignment: CDR1 MNHEY and CDR2 SVGAGI. This CDR3 is 14 amino acids long. The trim removed 6 bases at V and 3 bases at J, leaving 5 bases unmatched. CDR3 bases: TGTGCCAGCAGCCCCTGGACAGGGGACTATGGCTACACCTTC. It translates to CASSPWTGDYGYTF.

CDR3 in amino acids: CASSQFGGHNSYEQYF. DNA for the CDR3: TGTGCCAGCAGCCAATTTGGCGGCCATAACTCCTACGAGCAGTACTTC. The V and J genes are TRBV3-1 (or the pseudogene TRBV3-2) and TRBJ2-7; D unresolved. The CDR3 contains 16 residues. Germline CDR1 reads LGHDT; CDR2 reads YNNKEL (reference sequence). The ends were cut back, 2 bases at V and 0 bases at J, with 14 bases in the middle.

V usage is TRBV12-3 or TRBV12-4 and J usage is TRBJ2-2; D uncertain. This CDR3 has 13 amino acids. V lost 6 bases to trimming and J lost 0 bases, with 5 bases between them. The CDR3 sequence: CASRGTNTGELFF. In DNA form, the CDR3 reads TGTGCCAGCAGGGGAACGAACACCGGGGAGCTGTTTTTT.

In regard to this clone: Distinct nucleotide sequences in the sample also encode this CDR3. The V call is TRBV3-1 (or the pseudogene TRBV3-2), the J call TRBJ1-3; D is undetermined. V shed 1 base and J shed 4 bases, with 5 bases lying between them. The CDR3 runs 13 residues. The germline V gene has CDR1 LGHDT and CDR2 YNNKEL (reference sequence). CDR3 DNA sequence: TGTGCCAGCAGCCAAGGCAGAGGAAACACCATATATTTT. This gives the protein CASSQGRGNTIYF.